This is a list of T cell receptor beta chains from one sample in a study of PD-1 blockade in classical Hodgkin lymphoma. TCRdb's table, derived via immunoSEQ multiplex PCR, lists solely in-frame clones and lacks some. The sample lists about 75,000 clones, more than 85% seen once, with 6.5% to 8% in the top ten. The source was peripheral blood mononuclear cells (PBMCs), collected at baseline. Source of these receptors: a human donor with classical Hodgkin lymphoma. Each CDR3 is given with its conserved first and last residue. The order of the fields is J gene, clone size, D gene, V gene, CDR3 protein, CDR3 DNA. A D gene is named only where the DNA matches it firmly. Some rows have no size entry. The others give once, few or many, or a class for an expanded clone.

j_gene: TRBJ2-1; abundance: NA; d_gene: NA; v_gene: TRBV19; CDR3aa: CASIRGITYNEQFF; CDR3nt: TGTGCCAGTATTCGCGGGATTACCTACAATGAGCAGTTCTTC
j_gene: TRBJ2-2; abundance: NA; d_gene: NA; v_gene: TRBV6-1; CDR3aa: CASSEDLGRYNTGELFF; CDR3nt: TGTGCCAGCAGTGAAGACTTGGGACGTTACAACACCGGGGAGCTGTTTTTT
j_gene: TRBJ2-7; abundance: once; d_gene: NA; v_gene: TRBV2; CDR3aa: CASIRKENGYEQYF; CDR3nt: TGTGCCAGCATACGAAAGGAAAACGGATACGAGCAGTACTTC
j_gene: TRBJ2-1; abundance: NA; d_gene: TRBD2; v_gene: TRBV7-9; CDR3aa: CACSRAGDEQFF; CDR3nt: TGTGCCTGCTCCCGGGCGGGAGATGAGCAGTTCTTC
j_gene: TRBJ1-2; abundance: NA; d_gene: NA; v_gene: TRBV5-1; CDR3aa: CASSHTRAGVYNNYGYTF; CDR3nt: TGCGCCAGCAGCCATACACGAGCAGGCGTCTATAACAACTATGGCTACACCTTC
j_gene: TRBJ2-5; abundance: NA; d_gene: TRBD1; v_gene: TRBV29-1; CDR3aa: CSVGRDPTGLETQYF; CDR3nt: TGCAGCGTTGGTAGGGATCCGACAGGGCTAGAGACCCAGTACTTC
j_gene: TRBJ2-2; abundance: NA; d_gene: TRBD2; v_gene: TRBV10-3; CDR3aa: CAIRASGTSEAGELFF; CDR3nt: TGTGCCATCAGGGCCTCCGGGACTAGCGAGGCCGGGGAGCTGTTTTTT
j_gene: TRBJ1-2; abundance: NA; d_gene: NA; v_gene: TRBV5-6; CDR3aa: CASRQQGPLYGYTF; CDR3nt: TGTGCCAGCAGGCAGCAGGGACCCCTCTATGGCTACACCTTC
j_gene: TRBJ2-5; abundance: NA; d_gene: TRBD1; v_gene: TRBV18; CDR3aa: CASSPPPGQGQETQYF; CDR3nt: TGTGCCAGCTCACCCCCCCCGGGACAGGGCCAAGAGACCCAGTACTTC
j_gene: TRBJ2-3; abundance: NA; d_gene: NA; v_gene: TRBV5-4; CDR3aa: CASSRTVGTAEDTQYF; CDR3nt: TGTGCCAGCAGCCGGACCGTTGGGACGGCGGAAGATACGCAGTATTTT
j_gene: TRBJ1-2; abundance: NA; d_gene: NA; v_gene: TRBV30; CDR3aa: CAWSVLPQGPLGGYTF; CDR3nt: TGTGCCTGGAGTGTTTTACCCCAGGGACCCCTGGGTGGCTACACCTTC
j_gene: TRBJ1-1; abundance: NA; d_gene: NA; v_gene: TRBV27; CDR3aa: CASSPLDRPNEAFF; CDR3nt: TGTGCCAGCAGCCCACTCGACAGGCCAAATGAAGCTTTCTTT
j_gene: TRBJ1-5; abundance: NA; d_gene: NA; v_gene: TRBV15; CDR3aa: CATSPGQSTYSNQPQHF; CDR3nt: TGTGCCACCAGCCCCGGGCAGTCAACTTATAGCAATCAGCCCCAGCATTTT
j_gene: TRBJ1-1; abundance: few; d_gene: TRBD1; v_gene: TRBV5-1; CDR3aa: CASGDRVNTEAFF; CDR3nt: TGCGCCAGCGGAGACAGGGTGAACACTGAAGCTTTCTTT
j_gene: TRBJ2-3; abundance: NA; d_gene: TRBD2; v_gene: TRBV29-1; CDR3aa: CSVRQRGDTDTQYF; CDR3nt: TGCAGCGTTCGTCAGCGGGGGGACACAGATACGCAGTATTTT
j_gene: TRBJ2-5; abundance: NA; d_gene: NA; v_gene: TRBV4-2; CDR3aa: CASSQGSLGQETQYF; CDR3nt: TGTGCCAGCAGCCAAGGCTCACTAGGCCAAGAGACCCAGTACTTC
j_gene: TRBJ1-4; abundance: NA; d_gene: NA; v_gene: TRBV28; CDR3aa: CASSLGHNEKLFF; CDR3nt: TGTGCCAGCAGTCTGGGTCATAATGAAAAACTGTTTTTT
j_gene: TRBJ2-5; abundance: NA; d_gene: TRBD2; v_gene: TRBV27; CDR3aa: CASSSGLARLSKTQYF; CDR3nt: TGTGCCAGCAGTTCAGGACTAGCGCGACTTTCCAAGACCCAGTACTTC
j_gene: TRBJ2-5; abundance: once; d_gene: NA; v_gene: TRBV7-9; CDR3aa: CASSFGGRETQYF; CDR3nt: TGTGCCAGCAGCTTTGGGGGGCGGGAGACCCAGTACTTC
j_gene: TRBJ2-7; abundance: NA; d_gene: NA; v_gene: TRBV23-1; CDR3aa: CATRTPEYEQYF; CDR3nt: TGCGCCACCCGGACACCGGAGTACGAGCAGTACTTC
j_gene: TRBJ2-3; abundance: once; d_gene: TRBD1; v_gene: TRBV4-1; CDR3aa: CASSQPPTGADTQYF; CDR3nt: TGCGCCAGCAGCCAGCCTCCTACAGGGGCAGATACGCAGTATTTT
j_gene: TRBJ2-7; abundance: NA; d_gene: NA; v_gene: TRBV10-3; CDR3aa: CAISERVGSYEQYF; CDR3nt: TGTGCCATCAGTGAGAGGGTGGGTTCCTACGAGCAGTACTTC
j_gene: TRBJ1-1; abundance: NA; d_gene: NA; v_gene: TRBV6-5; CDR3aa: CASSRITGSGAFF; CDR3nt: TGTGCCAGCAGCCGTATTACGGGGAGTGGGGCTTTCTTT
j_gene: TRBJ2-3; abundance: NA; d_gene: TRBD2; v_gene: TRBV6-1; CDR3aa: CASSELGGSGADTQYF; CDR3nt: TGTGCCAGCAGTGAATTGGGAGGGAGTGGGGCAGATACGCAGTATTTT
j_gene: TRBJ2-1; abundance: NA; d_gene: TRBD1; v_gene: TRBV6-1; CDR3aa: CASTPDRGSYNEQFF; CDR3nt: TGTGCCAGCACCCCTGACAGGGGGTCCTACAATGAGCAGTTCTTC
j_gene: TRBJ1-1; abundance: NA; d_gene: NA; v_gene: TRBV4-1; CDR3aa: CASSQEQDRSAEAFF; CDR3nt: TGCGCCAGCAGCCAAGAACAGGATAGATCGGCTGAAGCTTTCTTT
j_gene: TRBJ2-7; abundance: NA; d_gene: NA; v_gene: TRBV28; CDR3aa: CASTAQGGDYEQYF; CDR3nt: TGTGCCAGCACCGCCCAGGGGGGGGACTACGAGCAGTACTTC
j_gene: TRBJ2-7; abundance: NA; d_gene: NA; v_gene: TRBV9; CDR3aa: CASSVGGWSYEQYF; CDR3nt: TGTGCCAGCAGCGTAGGGGGGTGGAGCTACGAGCAGTACTTC
j_gene: TRBJ2-5; abundance: NA; d_gene: NA; v_gene: TRBV5-8; CDR3aa: CASSSGGPRGETQYF; CDR3nt: TGTGCCAGCAGCTCCGGGGGGCCCAGGGGAGAGACCCAGTACTTC
j_gene: TRBJ2-1; abundance: few; d_gene: NA; v_gene: TRBV7-6; CDR3aa: CASSHPVTSNEQFF; CDR3nt: TGTGCCAGCAGCCACCCGGTGACTAGCAATGAGCAGTTCTTC
j_gene: TRBJ1-5; abundance: NA; d_gene: NA; v_gene: TRBV19; CDR3aa: CASTKTGGYSNQPQHF; CDR3nt: TGTGCCAGTACCAAGACAGGCGGGTACAGCAATCAGCCCCAGCATTTT